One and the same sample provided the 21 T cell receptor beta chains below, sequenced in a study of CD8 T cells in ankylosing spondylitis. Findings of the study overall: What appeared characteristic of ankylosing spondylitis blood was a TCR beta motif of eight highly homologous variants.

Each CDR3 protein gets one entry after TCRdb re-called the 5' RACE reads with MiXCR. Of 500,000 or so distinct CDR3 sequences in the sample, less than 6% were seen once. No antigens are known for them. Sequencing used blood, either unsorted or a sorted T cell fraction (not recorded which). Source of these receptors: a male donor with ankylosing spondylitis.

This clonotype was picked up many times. In DNA form, the CDR3 reads TGCGCCAGCAGCTTACAAGACCAATCGAACACTGAAGCTTTCTTT. Translation: CASSLQDQSNTEAFF. The J gene is TRBJ1-1, the V gene TRBV5-1, with D hard to call. Trimming removed 2 bases from V and 1 base from J, with 12 bases in between. CDR1 and CDR2 (germline): SGHRS, YFSETQ. This CDR3 contains 15 residues.

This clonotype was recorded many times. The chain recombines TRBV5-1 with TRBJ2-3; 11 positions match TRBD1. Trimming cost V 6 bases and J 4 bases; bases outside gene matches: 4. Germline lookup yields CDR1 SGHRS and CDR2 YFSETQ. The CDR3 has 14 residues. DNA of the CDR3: TGCGCCAGCAATCCGGGACAGGGGGCAGATACGCAGTATTTT. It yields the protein CASNPGQGADTQYF.

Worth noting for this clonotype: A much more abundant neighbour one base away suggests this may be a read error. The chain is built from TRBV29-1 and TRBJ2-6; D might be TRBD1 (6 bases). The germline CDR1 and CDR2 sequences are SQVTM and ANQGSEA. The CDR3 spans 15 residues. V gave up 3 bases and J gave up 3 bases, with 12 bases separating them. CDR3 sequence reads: CSVENKDSGANVLTF. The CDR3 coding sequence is TGCAGCGTTGAGAACAAGGACAGTGGGGCCAACGTCCTGACTTTC.

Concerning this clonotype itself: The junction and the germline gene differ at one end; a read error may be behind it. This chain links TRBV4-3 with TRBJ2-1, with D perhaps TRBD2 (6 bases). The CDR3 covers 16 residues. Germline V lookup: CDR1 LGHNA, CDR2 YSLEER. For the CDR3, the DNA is TGCGCCAGCAGCCAACGGGACTCAAGCTCCTACAATAAGCAGTTCTTC. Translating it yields CASSQRDSSSYNKQFF.

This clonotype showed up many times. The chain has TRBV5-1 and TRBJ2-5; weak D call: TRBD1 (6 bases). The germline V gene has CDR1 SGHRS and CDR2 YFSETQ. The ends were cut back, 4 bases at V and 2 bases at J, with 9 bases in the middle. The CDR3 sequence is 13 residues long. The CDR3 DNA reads TGCGCCAGCAGCCCGGACAGTCAAGAGACCCAGTACTTC. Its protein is CASSPDSQETQYF.

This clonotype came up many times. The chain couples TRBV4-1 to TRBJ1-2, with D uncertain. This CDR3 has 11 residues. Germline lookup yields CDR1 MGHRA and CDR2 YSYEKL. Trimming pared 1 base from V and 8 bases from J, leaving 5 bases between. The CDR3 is CASSQGEGYTF. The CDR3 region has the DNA TGCGCCAGCAGCCAAGGTGAAGGCTACACCTTC.

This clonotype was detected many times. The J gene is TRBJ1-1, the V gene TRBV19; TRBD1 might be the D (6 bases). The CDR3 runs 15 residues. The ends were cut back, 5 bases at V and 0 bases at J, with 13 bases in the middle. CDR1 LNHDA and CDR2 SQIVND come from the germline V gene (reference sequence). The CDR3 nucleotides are TGTGCCAGTAGTGAAGGGGGTTACATGAACACTGAAGCTTTCTTT. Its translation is CASSEGGYMNTEAFF.

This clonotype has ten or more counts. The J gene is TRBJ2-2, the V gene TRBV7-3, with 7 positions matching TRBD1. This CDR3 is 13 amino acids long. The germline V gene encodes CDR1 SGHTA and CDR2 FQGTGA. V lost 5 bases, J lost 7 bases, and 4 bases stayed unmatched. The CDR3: CASSQQGHGELFF. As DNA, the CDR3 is TGTGCCAGCAGCCAACAGGGGCACGGGGAGCTGTTTTTT.

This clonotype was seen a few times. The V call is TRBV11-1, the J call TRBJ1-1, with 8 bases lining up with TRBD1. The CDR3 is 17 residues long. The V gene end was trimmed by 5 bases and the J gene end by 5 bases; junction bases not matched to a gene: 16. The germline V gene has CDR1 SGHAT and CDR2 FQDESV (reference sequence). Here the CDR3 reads CASSRGPGQAFRTEAFF. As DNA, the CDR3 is TGTGCCAGCAGCCGAGGTCCGGGACAGGCTTTTCGGACTGAAGCTTTCTTT. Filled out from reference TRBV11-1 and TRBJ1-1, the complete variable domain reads EAEVAQSPRYKITEKSQAVAFWCDPISGHATLYWYRQILGQGPELLVQFQDESVVDDSQLPKDRFSAERLKGVDSTLKIQPAELGDSAMYLCASSRGPGQAFRTEAFFGQGTRLTVV.

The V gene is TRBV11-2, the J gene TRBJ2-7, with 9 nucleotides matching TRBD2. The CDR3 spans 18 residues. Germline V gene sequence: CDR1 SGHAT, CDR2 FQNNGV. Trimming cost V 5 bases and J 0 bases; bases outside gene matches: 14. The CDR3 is CASSPSPASGKSSYEQYF. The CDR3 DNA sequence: TGTGCCAGCAGCCCATCCCCGGCTAGCGGGAAGAGCTCCTACGAGCAGTACTTC.

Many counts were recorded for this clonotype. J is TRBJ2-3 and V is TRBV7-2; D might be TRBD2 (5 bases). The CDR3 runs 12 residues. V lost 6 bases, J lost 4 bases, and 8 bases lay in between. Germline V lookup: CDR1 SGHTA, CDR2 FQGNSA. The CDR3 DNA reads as TGTGCCAGCAGAGCGGAGGCAGATACGCAGTATTTT. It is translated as CASRAEADTQYF.

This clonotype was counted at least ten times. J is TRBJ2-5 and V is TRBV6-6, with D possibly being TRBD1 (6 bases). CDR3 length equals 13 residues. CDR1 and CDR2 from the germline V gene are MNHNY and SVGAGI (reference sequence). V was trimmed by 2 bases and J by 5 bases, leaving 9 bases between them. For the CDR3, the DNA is TGTGCCAGCAGTTACCCCAGGGGCGAGACCCAGTACTTC. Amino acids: CASSYPRGETQYF.

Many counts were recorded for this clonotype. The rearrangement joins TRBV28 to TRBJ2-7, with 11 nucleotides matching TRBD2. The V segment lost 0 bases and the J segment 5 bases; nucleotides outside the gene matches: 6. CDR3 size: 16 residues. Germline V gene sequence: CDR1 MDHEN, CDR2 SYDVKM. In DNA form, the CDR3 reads TGTGCCAGCAGTTTATGGATAGCGGGAGGGCTTAACGAGCAGTACTTC. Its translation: CASSLWIAGGLNEQYF.

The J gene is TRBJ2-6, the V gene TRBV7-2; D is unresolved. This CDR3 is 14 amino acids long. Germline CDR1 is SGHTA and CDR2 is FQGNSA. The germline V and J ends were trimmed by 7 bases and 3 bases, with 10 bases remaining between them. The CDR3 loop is CASTNGVGANVLTF. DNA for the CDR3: TGTGCCAGCACTAATGGGGTTGGGGCCAACGTCCTGACTTTC.

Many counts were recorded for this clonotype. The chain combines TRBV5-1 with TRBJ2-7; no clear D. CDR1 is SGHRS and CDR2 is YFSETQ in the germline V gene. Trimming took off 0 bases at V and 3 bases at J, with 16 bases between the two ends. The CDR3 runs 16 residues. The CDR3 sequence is CASSLVVESFLYEQYF. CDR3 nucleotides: TGCGCCAGCAGCTTGGTCGTGGAATCCTTTCTCTACGAGCAGTACTTC.

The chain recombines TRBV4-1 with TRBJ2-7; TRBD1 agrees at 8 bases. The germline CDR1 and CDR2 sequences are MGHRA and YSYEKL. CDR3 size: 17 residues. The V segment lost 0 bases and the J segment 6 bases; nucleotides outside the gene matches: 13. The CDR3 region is CASSQDRLAPRGPEQYF. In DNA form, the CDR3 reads TGCGCCAGCAGCCAAGATCGCCTAGCTCCCAGGGGGCCCGAGCAGTACTTC.

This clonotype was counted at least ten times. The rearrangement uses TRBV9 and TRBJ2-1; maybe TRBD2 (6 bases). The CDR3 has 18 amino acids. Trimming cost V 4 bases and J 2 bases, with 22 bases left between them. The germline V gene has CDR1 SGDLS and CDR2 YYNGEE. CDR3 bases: TGTGCCAGCAGCCCCCCCGACGGGACTCTCATGCCCTACAATGAGCAGTTCTTC. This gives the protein CASSPPDGTLMPYNEQFF.

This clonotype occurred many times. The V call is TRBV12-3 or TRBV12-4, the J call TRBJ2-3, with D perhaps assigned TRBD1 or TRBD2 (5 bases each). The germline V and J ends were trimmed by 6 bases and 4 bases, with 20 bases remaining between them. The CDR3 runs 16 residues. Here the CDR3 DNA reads TGTGCCAGCAGCCTCTACGGGACGGGATCCTCAGATACGCAGTATTTT. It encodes CASSLYGTGSSDTQYF.

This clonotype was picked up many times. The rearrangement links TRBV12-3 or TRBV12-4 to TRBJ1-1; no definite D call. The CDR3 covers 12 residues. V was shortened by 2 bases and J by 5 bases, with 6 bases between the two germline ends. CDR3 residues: CASSLQRTEAFF. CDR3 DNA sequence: TGTGCCAGCAGTTTACAACGGACTGAAGCTTTCTTT.

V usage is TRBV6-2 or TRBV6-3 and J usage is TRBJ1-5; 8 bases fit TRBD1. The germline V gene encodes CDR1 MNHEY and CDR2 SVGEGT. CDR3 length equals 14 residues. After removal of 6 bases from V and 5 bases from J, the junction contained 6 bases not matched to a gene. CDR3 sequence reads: CASRTAGGYQPQHF. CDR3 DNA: TGTGCCAGCAGGACTGCAGGGGGCTATCAGCCCCAGCATTTT.

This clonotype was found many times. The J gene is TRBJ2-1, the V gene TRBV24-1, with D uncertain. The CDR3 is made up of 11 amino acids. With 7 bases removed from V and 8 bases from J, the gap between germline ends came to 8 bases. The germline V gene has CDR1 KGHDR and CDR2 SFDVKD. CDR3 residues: CATRKRHEQFF. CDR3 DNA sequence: TGTGCCACCAGGAAACGCCATGAGCAGTTCTTC.